This T cell receptor beta chain was captured by sequencing in a study of Tregs in tolerant kidney transplant recipients. Germline assignment: CDR1 LGHNA and CDR2 YSLEER. The CDR3 is made up of 17 amino acids. V lost 3 bases, J lost 2 bases, and 13 bases stayed unmatched. The assay was immunoSEQ multiplex PCR, and TCRdb's table has in-frame clones only and misses some. This sample has about 64,000 clones, with nearly 98% found just once. The sequence was obtained from a human donor who received a combined kidney and bone marrow transplant. Material: Tregs from blood, obtained before the transplant. V is TRBV4-3 and J is TRBJ2-7; 7 positions agree with TRBD1. In DNA form, the CDR3 reads TGCGCCAGCAGCCAGACCACGTGGACAGGAAATACCTACGAGCAGTACTTC. It is translated as CASSQTTWTGNTYEQYF.